A single sample is the source of the 27 T cell receptor beta chains below, sequenced in a study of shared T cell receptors in the human thymus. Assay: immunoSEQ multiplex PCR; the TCRdb copy retains only in-frame clones and omits some. The sample holds about 500,000 clones; 78% are singletons and the top ten take about 0.012%. These data were also filed under a second study, of human thymus T cells.

The sequencing input was thymocytes. The receptors derive from a boy in the first two years of life with a congenital heart defect.

The chain employs TRBV27 and TRBJ1-1; D is perhaps TRBD1 (5 bases). Germline V gene sequence: CDR1 MNHEY, CDR2 SMNVEV (reference sequence). The CDR3 is 13 residues long. Between the trimmed V and J ends, which lost 6 bases and 3 bases, there was a span of 11 bases. The CDR3 loop is CASRRQSYTEAFF. For the CDR3, the DNA is TGTGCCAGCAGGCGACAGTCCTACACTGAAGCTTTCTTT.

This chain uses TRBV2 with TRBJ1-1, with D possibly being TRBD1 (6 bases). The length of the CDR3 is 15 residues. Germline CDR1 is SNHLY and CDR2 is FYNNEI. V lost 3 bases to trimming and J lost 1 base, with 12 bases between them. CDR3 sequence reads: CASSESTGSNTEAFF. The CDR3 nucleotides are TGTGCCAGCAGTGAGTCGACAGGATCGAACACTGAAGCTTTCTTT. Combining the CDR3 with reference TRBV2 and TRBJ1-1 gives the whole variable domain EPEVTQTPSHQVTQMGQEVILRCVPISNHLYFYWYRQILGQKVEFLVSFYNNEISEKSEIFDDQFSVERPDGSNFTLKIRSTKLEDSAMYFCASSESTGSNTEAFFGQGTRLTVV.

The chain is built from TRBV7-9 and TRBJ2-3; D is perhaps TRBD1 (6 bases). CDR1 is SEHNR, CDR2 FQNEAQ, per germline (reference sequence). The V end lost 2 bases, the J end lost 3 bases, and 15 bases lay between the germline ends. The length of the CDR3 is 16 residues. The CDR3 DNA sequence: TGTGCCAGCAGCTTATCCGGGACAACTGATACAGATACGCAGTATTTT. Translated: CASSLSGTTDTDTQYF.

The chain carries TRBV30 and TRBJ2-1; no reliable D call. Germline V gives CDR1 GTSNPN, CDR2 SVGIG (reference sequence). The V end was cut by 5 bases, the J end by 4 bases, with 6 bases between. This CDR3 is built from 11 residues. The CDR3 sequence: CAWDSYNEQFF. In DNA, the CDR3 is TGTGCCTGGGACTCGTACAATGAGCAGTTCTTC.

The rearrangement links TRBV4-3 to TRBJ2-7, with 8 bases aligning to TRBD1. This CDR3 contains 16 residues. V lost 4 bases to trimming and J lost 0 bases; unmatched junction nucleotides: 8. Germline CDR1 LGHNA, CDR2 YSLEER. The CDR3 here is CASSRWWDRSSYEQYF. The CDR3 DNA reads as TGCGCCAGCAGCCGTTGGTGGGACAGGAGCTCCTACGAGCAGTACTTC.

V and J are TRBV18 and TRBJ1-5; 7 nucleotides agree with TRBD1. V shed 2 bases and J 4 bases; nucleotides not matched to a gene: 14. Germline CDR1 and CDR2: KGHSH and LQKENI. This CDR3 has 18 amino acids. The CDR3 loop is CASSPSLTGNNSNQPQHF. The DNA of the CDR3 is TGTGCCAGCTCACCAAGTCTGACAGGGAATAATAGTAATCAGCCCCAGCATTTT. The full variable domain, rest sourced from reference TRBV18 and TRBJ1-5, is NAGVMQNPRHLVRRRGQEARLRCSPMKGHSHVYWYRQLPEEGLKFMVYLQKENIIDESGMPKERFSAEFPKEGPSILRIQQVVRGDSAAYFCASSPSLTGNNSNQPQHFGDGTRLSIL.

The rearrangement joins TRBV10-3 to TRBJ2-2; TRBD1 matches at 7 bases. The CDR3 sequence is 15 residues long. CDR1 and CDR2 from the germline V gene are ENHRY and SYGVKD. Trimming at V came to 2 bases and at J to 4 bases, leaving 4 bases not matched to a gene. The CDR3 DNA follows: TGTGCCATCAGTGAGAGGTACAGGGGCACCGGGGAGCTGTTTTTT. Its translation is CAISERYRGTGELFF.

The chain uses TRBV7-6 and TRBJ2-7; 7 bases map to TRBD1. The CDR3 length is 13 residues. Germline CDR1 and CDR2: SGHVS and FNYEAQ. V shed 1 base and J 3 bases; nucleotides not matched to a gene: 0. The CDR3 sequence is CASSLGDSYEQYF. CDR3 coding DNA: TGTGCCAGCAGCTTAGGGGACAGCTACGAGCAGTACTTC.

The J gene is TRBJ2-4, the V gene TRBV27, with D perhaps TRBD1 (6 bases). The CDR3 sequence is 15 residues long. CDR1 is MNHEY and CDR2 is SMNVEV in the germline V gene (reference sequence). Trimming pared 1 base from V and 1 base from J, leaving 8 bases between. The chain's CDR3 is CASSLYQGAKNIQYF. Written as DNA, the CDR3 is TGTGCCAGCAGTTTATATCAGGGGGCCAAAAACATTCAGTACTTC.

The CDR3 sequence: CASSQGGVPGTLGTGELFF. CDR3 in DNA: TGCGCCAGCAGCCAAGGGGGAGTGCCCGGGACTCTGGGGACCGGGGAGCTGTTTTTT. This chain uses TRBV4-3 with TRBJ2-2; D might be TRBD2 (6 bases). Trimming stripped 1 base from V and 5 bases from J, with 23 bases between. This CDR3 region has 19 residues. CDR1 is LGHNA and CDR2 is YSLEER in the germline V gene.

The chain uses TRBV29-1 and TRBJ2-3; TRBD2 matches at 7 bases. CDR3 length: 16 residues. V trimming: 4 bases; J trimming: 5 bases; junction bases outside the gene matches: 15. Germline CDR1 is SQVTM and CDR2 is ANQGSEA. The CDR3 here is CSVAWYRLADQDTQYF. The CDR3 DNA reads TGCAGCGTTGCCTGGTACCGGCTAGCGGACCAAGATACGCAGTATTTT.

The chain is built from TRBV4-3 and TRBJ2-7; TRBD2 might be the D (6 bases). The CDR3 has 15 residues. V was cut by 0 bases and J by 4 bases, with 13 bases left in between. Germline assignment: CDR1 LGHNA and CDR2 YSLEER. The DNA for the CDR3 is TGCGCCAGCAGCCAAGATGTCCACCTAGCGTACGAGCAGTACTTC. It codes for CASSQDVHLAYEQYF.

This sequence joins TRBV9 and TRBJ1-2, with a possible D match to TRBD1 (6 bases). CDR1 is SGDLS, CDR2 YYNGEE, per germline. This CDR3 comprises 14 residues. The ends were cut back, 4 bases at V and 8 bases at J, with 18 bases in the middle. The CDR3 spells CASSLRDKYPGYTF. CDR3 sequence (DNA): TGTGCCAGCAGCCTTCGGGACAAATACCCCGGCTACACCTTC. The complete variable domain, with remaining parts taken from reference TRBV9 and TRBJ1-2, reads DSGVTQTPKHLITATGQRVTLRCSPRSGDLSVYWYQQSLDQGLQFLIQYYNGEERAKGNILERFSAQQFPDLHSELNLSSLELGDSALYFCASSLRDKYPGYTFGSGTRLTVV.

V is TRBV7-9 and J is TRBJ2-7, with a possible D match to TRBD2 (7 bases). Trimming shortened V by 6 bases and J by 2 bases, and 17 bases separated the two germline ends. In germline, CDR1 is SEHNR, CDR2 FQNEAQ (reference sequence). The CDR3 contains 15 residues. The CDR3 nucleotides are TGTGCCAGCAGGGGGGGGCGGGCTGAGGCCTACGAGCAGTACTTC. The encoded protein is CASRGGRAEAYEQYF.

This chain connects TRBV15 to TRBJ2-7; 7 positions match TRBD2. Germline-derived CDR1 and CDR2 are LNHNV and YYDKDF (reference sequence). Trimming at V came to 3 bases and at J to 2 bases, leaving 4 bases not matched to a gene. The length of the CDR3 is 14 residues. This CDR3 is CATSRGGVTYEQYF. The CDR3 nucleotides read TGTGCCACCAGCAGGGGGGGGGTGACCTACGAGCAGTACTTC.

This clone was counted a few times. The V and J genes are TRBV6-1 and TRBJ1-2; 8 positions match TRBD1. V shed 8 bases and J 6 bases; nucleotides not matched to a gene: 5. This CDR3 spans 12 amino acids. Germline-derived CDR1 and CDR2 are MNHNS and SASEGT. CDR3 bases: TGTGCCAGCCACAGGGGGGATGATGGCTACACCTTC. Translation gives CASHRGDDGYTF.

This chain uses TRBV4-1 with TRBJ2-1; 10 positions match TRBD2. CDR3 size: 15 residues. The germline CDR1 and CDR2 sequences are MGHRA and YSYEKL. Losses at the gene ends were 0 bases for V and 5 bases for J; bases not matched to a gene: 1. As DNA, the CDR3 is TGCGCCAGCAGCCAAGATGGACTAGCGGACAATGAGCAGTTCTTC. Its translation: CASSQDGLADNEQFF.

V is TRBV20-1 and J is TRBJ2-7; TRBD2 matches 7 bases. Per germline, CDR1 DFQATT and CDR2 SNEGSKA (reference sequence). This CDR3 contains 11 residues. CDR3 sequence reads: CSGRLGYEQYF. The CDR3 coding sequence is TGCAGCGGGAGGTTGGGCTACGAGCAGTACTTC.

The J gene is TRBJ2-3, the V gene TRBV5-4; 7 nucleotides agree with TRBD2. CDR3 length: 16 amino acids. The trim removed 4 bases at V and 5 bases at J, leaving 13 bases unmatched. The germline CDR1 and CDR2 sequences are SGHNT and YYREEE (reference sequence). The CDR3 reads CASSGGFGEGLDTQYF. CDR3 DNA: TGTGCCAGCAGCGGGGGTTTCGGGGAGGGACTAGATACGCAGTATTTT.

The rearrangement joins TRBV5-1 to TRBJ1-2, with a tentative D call TRBD1 (5 bases). Trimming cost V 0 bases and J 8 bases, with 11 bases left between them. Germline V gene sequence: CDR1 SGHRS, CDR2 YFSETQ. CDR3 length equals 13 residues. The CDR3 DNA follows: TGCGCCAGCAGCTTGGCCAGGGATGACGGCTACACCTTC. This gives the protein CASSLARDDGYTF. Combining the CDR3 with reference TRBV5-1 and TRBJ1-2 gives the whole variable domain KAGVTQTPRYLIKTRGQQVTLSCSPISGHRSVSWYQQTPGQGLQFLFEYFSETQRNKGNFPGRFSGRQFSNSRSEMNVSTLELGDSALYLCASSLARDDGYTFGSGTRLTVV.

V usage is TRBV10-2 and J usage is TRBJ2-7; 9 bases map to TRBD1. The CDR3 runs to 14 residues. The V segment lost 5 bases and the J segment 3 bases; nucleotides outside the gene matches: 5. Per the germline V gene, CDR1 is WSHSY and CDR2 is SAAADI. The CDR3 nucleotides are TGCGCCAGCAGTCCGAGGGACAGGGACTACGAGCAGTACTTC. This sequence encodes CASSPRDRDYEQYF.

This clone was seen more than once but under ten times. The chain carries TRBV2 and TRBJ2-7, with TRBD1 as a possible D gene (6 bases). Trimming pared 4 bases from V and 3 bases from J, leaving 16 bases between. CDR1 SNHLY and CDR2 FYNNEI come from the germline V gene. The length of the CDR3 is 15 residues. CDR3 in DNA: TGTGCCAGCAGTGGACCCAGGACAGCGAGCTACGAGCAGTACTTC. As protein: CASSGPRTASYEQYF. The whole variable domain, filled in from reference TRBV2 and TRBJ2-7, reads EPEVTQTPSHQVTQMGQEVILRCVPISNHLYFYWYRQILGQKVEFLVSFYNNEISEKSEIFDDQFSVERPDGSNFTLKIRSTKLEDSAMYFCASSGPRTASYEQYFGPGTRLTVT.

The rearrangement joins TRBV4-2 to TRBJ2-5; possible D gene TRBD2, 7 bases. The CDR3 consists of 15 residues. Trimming removed 0 bases from V and 7 bases from J, with 15 bases in between. Germline V gives CDR1 LGHNA, CDR2 YNFKEQ. CDR3 protein: CASSQETSRGGTQYF. CDR3 sequence (DNA): TGTGCCAGCAGCCAAGAAACCTCTAGGGGGGGGACCCAGTACTTC.

The chain combines TRBV5-6 with TRBJ2-7; 11 positions match TRBD2. Per germline, CDR1 SGHDT and CDR2 YYEEEE. This CDR3 is built from 15 residues. V was clipped by 2 bases and J by 7 bases; unmatched bases: 8. DNA for the CDR3: TGTGCCAGCAGCTTCTTAGCGGGAGGGCCGGGGGAGCAGTACTTC. Residues: CASSFLAGGPGEQYF.

This chain links TRBV14 with TRBJ2-7; TRBD1 matches at 7 bases. The CDR3 sequence is 15 residues long. V trimming: 1 base; J trimming: 1 base; junction bases outside the gene matches: 4. The V gene's germline CDR1 is SGHDN and CDR2 FVKESK. CDR3 protein: CASSQVTGRSYEQYF. In DNA, the CDR3 is TGTGCCAGCAGCCAAGTGACAGGGCGGTCCTACGAGCAGTACTTC.

The chain carries TRBV5-6 and TRBJ2-7, with D possibly matching TRBD1 (6 bases). The germline V and J ends were trimmed by 0 bases and 3 bases, with 7 bases remaining between them. CDR1 is SGHDT and CDR2 is YYEEEE in the germline V gene. The CDR3 has 13 amino acids. The CDR3 region has the DNA TGTGCCAGCAGCTTGGCACAGGGCTACGAGCAGTACTTC. Its translation: CASSLAQGYEQYF. Full variable domain (outside the CDR3, taken from reference TRBV5-6 and TRBJ2-7): DAGVTQSPTHLIKTRGQQVTLRCSPKSGHDTVSWYQQALGQGPQFIFQYYEEEERQRGNFPDRFSGHQFPNYSSELNVNALLLGDSALYLCASSLAQGYEQYFGPGTRLTVT.

For the CDR3, the DNA is TGTGCCAGCAGCCTGGGACCGGGACAGGGAAACACCGGGGAGCTGTTTTTT. Protein product: CASSLGPGQGNTGELFF. V and J are TRBV7-2 and TRBJ2-2, with TRBD1 matching 9 bases. V gave up 5 bases and J gave up 2 bases; unmatched junction bases: 9. CDR1 and CDR2 (germline): SGHTA, FQGNSA. The CDR3 consists of 17 residues.